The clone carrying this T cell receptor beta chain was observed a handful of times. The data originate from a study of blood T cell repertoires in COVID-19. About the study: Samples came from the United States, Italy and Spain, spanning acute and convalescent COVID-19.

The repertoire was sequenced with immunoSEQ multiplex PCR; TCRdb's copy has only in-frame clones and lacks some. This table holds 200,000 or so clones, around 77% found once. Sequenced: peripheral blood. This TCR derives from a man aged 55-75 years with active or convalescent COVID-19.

The CDR3, as DNA: TGTGCCAGCAGTTTAAACGGACAGGGAGGACCCCAAGGCATGCGGCAGTACTTC. This gives the protein CASSLNGQGGPQGMRQYF. The chain carries TRBV28 and TRBJ2-7; 8 bases align to TRBD1. J gave up 9 bases and V 2 bases, and 21 bases lay outside the gene matches. Germline V gene lookup returns CDR1 MDHEN and CDR2 SYDVKM. CDR3 length equals 18 residues.